Described below is a single TCR beta chain sequence and its context. This specimen belongs to a study of blood T cell repertoires in COVID-19. CDR1 MDHEN and CDR2 SYDVKM come from the germline V gene. The CDR3 extends over 16 amino acids. After removal of 5 bases from V and 2 bases from J, the junction contained 10 bases not matched to a gene. Enrollment of patients from Seattle took place during active infection, with longitudinal follow-up. Methods used by the authors: From reference gene primer amplification, estimates of nucleated cell counts were derived. TCRdb keeps only in-frame clones here, not all; method: immunoSEQ multiplex PCR. V and J calls and clone size follow that table, whereas D and trimming were derived from the DNA. The table shows tens of thousands of clones, with just under 75% occurring only once.

The source is a man aged 65-85 years with COVID-19, enrolled during active disease. The material sequenced was peripheral blood. The rearrangement links TRBV28 to TRBJ2-7; 9 bases agree with TRBD1. CDR3 DNA sequence: TGTGCCAGCAGTCCAACCGGGACAGGGAATACCTACGAGCAGTACTTC. This codes for CASSPTGTGNTYEQYF.